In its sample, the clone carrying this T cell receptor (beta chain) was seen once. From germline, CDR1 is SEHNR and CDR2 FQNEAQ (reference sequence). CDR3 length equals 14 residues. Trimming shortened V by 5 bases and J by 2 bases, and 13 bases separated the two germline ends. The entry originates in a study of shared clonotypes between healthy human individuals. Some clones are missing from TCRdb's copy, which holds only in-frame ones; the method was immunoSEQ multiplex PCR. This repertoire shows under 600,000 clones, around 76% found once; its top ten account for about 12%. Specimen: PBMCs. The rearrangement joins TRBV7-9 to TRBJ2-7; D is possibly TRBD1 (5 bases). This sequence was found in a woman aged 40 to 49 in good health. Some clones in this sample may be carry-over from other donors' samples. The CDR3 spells CASSRDDSPYEQYF. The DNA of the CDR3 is TGTGCCAGCAGCCGCGACGACAGCCCCTACGAGCAGTACTTC.